The rows below give T cell receptor beta chains drawn from one sample of a study of blood T cells in healthy people across ages. TCRdb passed the 5' RACE reads through MiXCR, listing each CDR3 protein once. The sample consists of about 680,000 distinct CDR3 sequences, 45% to 50% of them appearing once. Sequences were obtained from blood. The source is a woman aged 55 to 70 in good health. Each CDR3 is given with its conserved first and last residue. The order of the fields is J gene, V gene, clone size, D gene, CDR3 DNA, CDR3 protein. D genes are given only for firm matches. Size is omitted from some rows. Given values are once, few, many or a class for expanded clones.

j_call: TRBJ1-4; v_call: TRBV7-2; clone_size: few; d_call: .; cdr3_nt: TGTGCCAGCAGTCCCGGGACTCGGGAAAAACTGTTTTTT; cdr3_aa: CASSPGTREKLFF
j_call: TRBJ2-5; v_call: TRBV7-9; clone_size: .; d_call: .; cdr3_nt: TGTGCCAGCAGCTTAGGGCCCGCCCAGTACTTC; cdr3_aa: CASSLGPAQYF
j_call: TRBJ2-1; v_call: TRBV28; clone_size: .; d_call: TRBD1; cdr3_nt: TGTGCCAGCAGCAGGTCGACAGGGCTTTCCTACAATGAGCAGTTCTTC; cdr3_aa: CASSRSTGLSYNEQFF
j_call: TRBJ2-2; v_call: TRBV3-1; clone_size: .; d_call: TRBD2; cdr3_nt: TGTGCCAGCAGAATAGCGGGAGGGAACACCGGGGAGCTGTTTTTT; cdr3_aa: CASRIAGGNTGELFF
j_call: TRBJ1-6; v_call: TRBV27; clone_size: .; d_call: .; cdr3_nt: TGTGCCAGCAGTCCCGGACAGATACATAATTCACCCCTCCACTTT; cdr3_aa: CASSPGQIHNSPLHF
j_call: TRBJ2-6; v_call: TRBV7-3; clone_size: few; d_call: TRBD2; cdr3_nt: TGTGCCAGCAGCCCCAAGGGACTAACTGGGGCCAACGTCCTGACTTTC; cdr3_aa: CASSPKGLTGANVLTF
j_call: TRBJ2-1; v_call: TRBV5-1; clone_size: few; d_call: .; cdr3_nt: TGCGCCAGCAGTTTTGGAGGCGGAAATGAGCAGTTCTTC; cdr3_aa: CASSFGGGNEQFF
j_call: TRBJ2-7; v_call: TRBV2; clone_size: .; d_call: .; cdr3_nt: TGTGCCAGCAGCGCTACAAAACCCTACAATGAGCAGTACTTC; cdr3_aa: CASSATKPYNEQYF
j_call: TRBJ2-7; v_call: TRBV2; clone_size: .; d_call: TRBD2; cdr3_nt: TGTGCCCACCAAAGCGGGAGGGCCTACGAGCAGTACTTC; cdr3_aa: CAHQSGRAYEQYF
j_call: TRBJ2-2; v_call: TRBV20-1; clone_size: few; d_call: .; cdr3_nt: TGCAGTCTCCGGGTAGACCACACCGGGGAGCTGTTTTTT; cdr3_aa: CSLRVDHTGELFF
j_call: TRBJ1-2; v_call: TRBV7-3; clone_size: .; d_call: TRBD1; cdr3_nt: TGTGCCAGCAGCTCCGGACAGGGAGGCTACACCTTC; cdr3_aa: CASSSGQGGYTF
j_call: TRBJ2-7; v_call: TRBV7-2; clone_size: .; d_call: .; cdr3_nt: TGTGCCAGCAGCTTTAGTTTTTACGAGCAGTACTTC; cdr3_aa: CASSFSFYEQYF
j_call: TRBJ2-7; v_call: TRBV6-1; clone_size: .; d_call: .; cdr3_nt: TGTGCCAGCAGTGTTTTGACGGGTTTGGCCTACGAGCAGTACTTC; cdr3_aa: CASSVLTGLAYEQYF
j_call: TRBJ2-2; v_call: TRBV6-6; clone_size: .; d_call: TRBD1; cdr3_nt: TGTGCCAGCAGTACCGACAGGGTGATCACCGGGGAGCTGTTTTTT; cdr3_aa: CASSTDRVITGELFF
j_call: TRBJ2-2; v_call: TRBV10-3; clone_size: few; d_call: .; cdr3_nt: TGTGCCACGTCGACAGAGAACACCGGGGAGCTGTTTTTT; cdr3_aa: CATSTENTGELFF
j_call: TRBJ1-2; v_call: TRBV7-2; clone_size: once; d_call: TRBD1; cdr3_nt: TGTGCCAGCAGCTTAGCAACCCGGACAGGGGGCAACCTCACCTTC; cdr3_aa: CASSLATRTGGNLTF
j_call: TRBJ1-6; v_call: TRBV5-1; clone_size: few; d_call: TRBD1; cdr3_nt: TGCGCCAGCAGCTCAAGATCACAGGGGTTAGACTCACCCCTCCACTTT; cdr3_aa: CASSSRSQGLDSPLHF
j_call: TRBJ2-3; v_call: TRBV9; clone_size: .; d_call: .; cdr3_nt: TGTGCCAGCAGCGTAATTGAGCGGACAGATACGCAGTATTTT; cdr3_aa: CASSVIERTDTQYF
j_call: TRBJ2-7; v_call: TRBV3-1; clone_size: once; d_call: TRBD2; cdr3_nt: TGTGCCAGCAGCCAAGGGACTAGCCCGGCCTACGAGCAGTACTTC; cdr3_aa: CASSQGTSPAYEQYF
j_call: TRBJ1-2; v_call: TRBV4-2; clone_size: .; d_call: TRBD1; cdr3_nt: TGTGCCAGCAGCCAAGAAGAGGGGGCGTGTGGCTACACCTTC; cdr3_aa: CASSQEEGACGYTF
j_call: TRBJ1-5; v_call: TRBV7-8; clone_size: .; d_call: .; cdr3_nt: TGTGCCAGCAGCCATGCGCCGAGTCAGCCCCAGCATTTT; cdr3_aa: CASSHAPSQPQHF
j_call: TRBJ1-1; v_call: TRBV9; clone_size: .; d_call: .; cdr3_nt: TGTGCCAGCAGCGTAGGTGGGGGAAGTGACACTGAAGCTTTCTTT; cdr3_aa: CASSVGGGSDTEAFF
j_call: TRBJ2-7; v_call: TRBV7-2; clone_size: .; d_call: TRBD2; cdr3_nt: TGTGCCAGCAGCTCTGGACTAGCGGGAGTTAAGCAGTACTTC; cdr3_aa: CASSSGLAGVKQYF
j_call: TRBJ2-7; v_call: TRBV20-1; clone_size: once; d_call: TRBD2; cdr3_nt: TGCAGTGCCGCGAGAGCGGGGGAAGCCTACGAGCAGTACTTC; cdr3_aa: CSAARAGEAYEQYF
j_call: TRBJ2-3; v_call: TRBV29-1; clone_size: .; d_call: TRBD2; cdr3_nt: TGCAGCGGCACAGGTGGCGGGAGGGGGACAGATACGCAGTATTTT; cdr3_aa: CSGTGGGRGTDTQYF
j_call: TRBJ2-2; v_call: TRBV11-2; clone_size: few; d_call: .; cdr3_nt: TGTGCCAGCACCTTATCGGGTAACACCGGGGAGCTGTTTTTT; cdr3_aa: CASTLSGNTGELFF